Listed below are T cell receptor beta chains from one sample, sequenced in a study of cytomegalovirus exposure and HLA in healthy donors. Libraries were prepared by immunoSEQ multiplex PCR; TCRdb keeps only in-frame clonotypes and omits some of them. The data show 65,000 to 95,000 clones, 60% to 85% seen once. The sample was PBMCs. These receptors all come from a male donor in good health and CMV-seropositive. Each CDR3 is given with its conserved first and last residue. The order of the fields is V gene, clone size, J gene, D gene, CDR3 protein, CDR3 DNA. A D gene is named only where the DNA matches it firmly. A row's size may be missing; if present it is once, few, many or a size class.

V gene: TRBV2
clone size: .
J gene: TRBJ1-1
D gene: .
CDR3 protein: CASSDVLTGEGFFAEAFF
CDR3 DNA: TGTGCCAGCAGTGACGTTTTGACGGGGGAGGGATTTTTCGCTGAAGCTTTCTTT

V gene: TRBV19
clone size: .
J gene: TRBJ2-2
D gene: .
CDR3 protein: CASSIPRSSGGELFF
CDR3 DNA: TGTGCCAGTAGTATCCCTAGATCGTCGGGCGGGGAGCTGTTTTTT

V gene: TRBV6-5
clone size: .
J gene: TRBJ2-2
D gene: TRBD2
CDR3 protein: CASRGRGTSIRELFF
CDR3 DNA: TGTGCCAGCAGGGGCCGGGGGACTAGTATCCGGGAGCTGTTTTTT

V gene: TRBV11-2
clone size: .
J gene: TRBJ2-3
D gene: .
CDR3 protein: CASSLTGLSTDTQYF
CDR3 DNA: TGTGCCAGCAGCCTCACGGGACTGAGCACAGATACGCAGTATTTT

V gene: TRBV27
clone size: once
J gene: TRBJ2-1
D gene: .
CDR3 protein: CASSLRGAVAIYNEQFF
CDR3 DNA: TGTGCCAGCAGTTTACGGGGGGCCGTGGCTATTTACAATGAGCAGTTCTTC

V gene: TRBV9
clone size: .
J gene: TRBJ1-2
D gene: .
CDR3 protein: CASSGGKVYGYTF
CDR3 DNA: TGTGCCAGCAGCGGGGGCAAAGTCTATGGCTACACCTTC

V gene: TRBV7-9
clone size: .
J gene: TRBJ2-2
D gene: TRBD1
CDR3 protein: CASSNTGAPNTGELFF
CDR3 DNA: TGTGCCAGCAGTAACACAGGGGCCCCGAACACCGGGGAGCTGTTTTTT

V gene: TRBV7-2
clone size: once
J gene: TRBJ1-2
D gene: .
CDR3 protein: CASTHLPIQGPGYTF
CDR3 DNA: TGTGCCAGCACCCACCTGCCCATACAGGGCCCCGGCTACACCTTC

V gene: TRBV30
clone size: .
J gene: TRBJ1-2
D gene: TRBD1
CDR3 protein: CAWNTETTTGKYGYTF
CDR3 DNA: TGTGCCTGGAATACAGAAACCACGACAGGGAAATATGGCTACACCTTC

V gene: TRBV7-2
clone size: .
J gene: TRBJ2-7
D gene: TRBD2
CDR3 protein: CASSVATGLAGDYEQYF
CDR3 DNA: TGTGCCAGCAGCGTCGCTACGGGACTAGCGGGGGACTACGAGCAGTACTTC

V gene: TRBV18
clone size: .
J gene: TRBJ2-3
D gene: TRBD2
CDR3 protein: CASSPLAGGPGTQYF
CDR3 DNA: TGTGCCAGCTCACCACTAGCGGGAGGGCCCGGGACGCAGTATTTT

V gene: TRBV7-3
clone size: .
J gene: TRBJ2-6
D gene: TRBD2
CDR3 protein: CASSRHPGGEGANVLTF
CDR3 DNA: TGTGCCAGCAGCCGCCACCCCGGGGGGGAGGGGGCCAACGTCCTGACTTTC

V gene: TRBV4-1
clone size: .
J gene: TRBJ1-5
D gene: .
CDR3 protein: CASSLLQGNQPQHF
CDR3 DNA: TGCGCCAGCAGCCTGCTTCAGGGGAATCAGCCCCAGCATTTT

V gene: TRBV6-6
clone size: .
J gene: TRBJ2-3
D gene: TRBD2
CDR3 protein: CASSYWAGGGSDTQYF
CDR3 DNA: TGTGCCAGCAGTTACTGGGCGGGAGGGGGATCAGATACGCAGTATTTT

V gene: TRBV19
clone size: .
J gene: TRBJ1-1
D gene: .
CDR3 protein: CASSIRGNTEAFF
CDR3 DNA: TGTGCCAGTAGTATACGGGGTAACACTGAAGCTTTCTTT

V gene: TRBV7-2
clone size: .
J gene: TRBJ2-7
D gene: TRBD2
CDR3 protein: CASSPGAGPYEQYF
CDR3 DNA: TGTGCCAGCAGCCCTGGAGCGGGGCCCTACGAGCAGTACTTC

V gene: TRBV29-1
clone size: .
J gene: TRBJ2-7
D gene: TRBD2
CDR3 protein: CSVEPAGGPSYEQYF
CDR3 DNA: TGCAGCGTTGAGCCGGCGGGAGGGCCCTCCTACGAGCAGTACTTC

V gene: TRBV10-3
clone size: .
J gene: TRBJ2-7
D gene: .
CDR3 protein: CAISESRSYEQYF
CDR3 DNA: TGTGCCATCAGTGAGTCTAGGAGCTACGAGCAGTACTTC

V gene: TRBV10-3
clone size: .
J gene: TRBJ1-2
D gene: .
CDR3 protein: CAISARGLDGYTF
CDR3 DNA: TGTGCCATCAGTGCCCGGGGGTTGGATGGCTACACCTTC

V gene: TRBV5-4
clone size: .
J gene: TRBJ1-3
D gene: .
CDR3 protein: CASTGSGNTIYF
CDR3 DNA: TGTGCCAGCACGGGCTCTGGAAACACCATATATTTT

V gene: TRBV7-2
clone size: .
J gene: TRBJ2-3
D gene: TRBD2
CDR3 protein: CASSRTGTSYSDTQYF
CDR3 DNA: TGTGCCAGCAGTCGTACCGGGACTAGTTATTCAGATACGCAGTATTTT

V gene: TRBV28
clone size: .
J gene: TRBJ1-2
D gene: TRBD1
CDR3 protein: CASRARGQNYGYTF
CDR3 DNA: TGTGCCAGCAGGGCCCGGGGACAGAACTATGGCTACACCTTC

V gene: TRBV19
clone size: .
J gene: TRBJ1-2
D gene: TRBD1
CDR3 protein: CASNEGQNYGYTF
CDR3 DNA: TGTGCCAGTAATGAGGGACAGAACTATGGCTACACCTTC

V gene: TRBV9
clone size: .
J gene: TRBJ2-3
D gene: TRBD1
CDR3 protein: CASSVGQGAPDTQYF
CDR3 DNA: TGTGCCAGCAGCGTGGGACAGGGGGCTCCAGATACGCAGTATTTT

V gene: TRBV2
clone size: .
J gene: TRBJ2-3
D gene: TRBD2
CDR3 protein: CASRAGWTDTQYF
CDR3 DNA: TGTGCCAGCAGAGCGGGGTGGACAGATACGCAGTATTTT

V gene: TRBV4-1
clone size: .
J gene: TRBJ2-3
D gene: TRBD1
CDR3 protein: CASCLGDGRQGASTDTQYF
CDR3 DNA: TGCGCCAGCTGCCTTGGGGACGGTCGCCAGGGGGCTAGCACAGATACGCAGTATTTT

V gene: TRBV6-5
clone size: .
J gene: TRBJ2-1
D gene: TRBD2
CDR3 protein: CAASPLGGGNNEQFF
CDR3 DNA: TGTGCCGCGTCTCCCCTCGGCGGGGGGAACAATGAGCAGTTCTTC

V gene: TRBV27
clone size: .
J gene: TRBJ1-2
D gene: .
CDR3 protein: CASSASLRGFYGYTF
CDR3 DNA: TGTGCCAGCAGTGCAAGCCTAAGGGGTTTCTATGGCTACACCTTC

V gene: TRBV7-9
clone size: .
J gene: TRBJ2-7
D gene: TRBD1
CDR3 protein: CASTTGATLYEQYF
CDR3 DNA: TGTGCCAGCACAACAGGGGCGACCCTCTACGAGCAGTACTTC

V gene: TRBV27
clone size: .
J gene: TRBJ1-5
D gene: .
CDR3 protein: CASSRQGDQPQHF
CDR3 DNA: TGTGCCAGCTCACGACAAGGGGATCAGCCCCAGCATTTT

V gene: TRBV5-6
clone size: .
J gene: TRBJ1-2
D gene: TRBD1
CDR3 protein: CASSWGQTYGYTF
CDR3 DNA: TGTGCCAGCAGCTGGGGACAGACCTATGGCTACACCTTC

V gene: TRBV13
clone size: .
J gene: TRBJ2-5
D gene: TRBD2
CDR3 protein: CASSRGTSGKETQYF
CDR3 DNA: TGTGCCAGCAGCCGCGGGACTAGCGGGAAAGAGACCCAGTACTTC

V gene: TRBV28
clone size: .
J gene: TRBJ1-5
D gene: .
CDR3 protein: CASSLRQGYQPQHF
CDR3 DNA: TGTGCCAGCAGTTTGAGGCAGGGATATCAGCCCCAGCATTTT

V gene: TRBV19
clone size: .
J gene: TRBJ1-5
D gene: .
CDR3 protein: CASSMFGDQPQHF
CDR3 DNA: TGTGCCAGTAGTATGTTCGGGGATCAGCCCCAGCATTTT

V gene: TRBV4-3
clone size: .
J gene: TRBJ2-7
D gene: .
CDR3 protein: CASSPSLWSEQYF
CDR3 DNA: TGCGCCAGCAGCCCCTCCTTATGGAGCGAGCAGTACTTC

V gene: TRBV7-9
clone size: .
J gene: TRBJ1-1
D gene: TRBD1
CDR3 protein: CASSLRQGYTEAFF
CDR3 DNA: TGTGCCAGCAGCTTACGACAGGGGTACACGGAAGCTTTCTTT

V gene: TRBV9
clone size: few
J gene: TRBJ2-5
D gene: .
CDR3 protein: CASSVVGGETQYF
CDR3 DNA: TGTGCCAGCAGCGTAGTGGGGGGAGAGACCCAGTACTTC

V gene: TRBV29-1
clone size: .
J gene: TRBJ2-2
D gene: .
CDR3 protein: CSVEGPRQSTGELFF
CDR3 DNA: TGCAGCGTTGAAGGCCCCCGACAGTCGACCGGGGAGCTGTTTTTT

V gene: TRBV27
clone size: .
J gene: TRBJ2-7
D gene: .
CDR3 protein: CASSLRQGSSYEQYF
CDR3 DNA: TGTGCCAGCAGTTTAAGGCAGGGGAGTTCGTACGAGCAGTACTTC

V gene: TRBV7-9
clone size: .
J gene: TRBJ2-5
D gene: TRBD1
CDR3 protein: CASNPSGTVRETQYF
CDR3 DNA: TGTGCCAGCAACCCCTCGGGGACAGTCAGAGAGACCCAGTACTTC